This TCR beta chain was recovered during a study of CD8 T cells in ankylosing spondylitis. Study conclusions and caveats: The study looked at matched synovial fluid samples from ankylosing spondylitis patients. Disease-linked clones were reported to be significantly enriched there. There were earlier reports of some motif variants in reactive arthritis synovial fluid and blood. Peripheral blood held disease-linked clones only at relatively low frequency, and these were CD8+. A motif of eight highly homologous TCR beta variants was seen as apparently characteristic of ankylosing spondylitis blood.

As for this clonotype: The antigen is unknown.

5'-RACE, quantitative and with molecular barcodes, yielded the TCR beta libraries. MiXCR, applied by TCRdb to the 5' RACE reads, yields one record per CDR3 protein. Of around 890,000 distinct CDR3 sequences in the sample, 10% to 15% are singletons; the top ten hold 0.51%. CDR1 SGHRS and CDR2 YFSETQ come from the germline V gene. The V end lost 0 bases, the J end lost 11 bases, and 15 bases lay between the germline ends. This CDR3 has 15 amino acids. Sequencing was performed on blood, either unsorted or a sorted T cell fraction (not recorded which). This receptor was identified in a male donor with ankylosing spondylitis. The chain combines TRBV5-1 with TRBJ1-6, with D maybe TRBD1 (5 bases). CDR3 region: CASSLAPGLETPLHF. The CDR3 nucleotides read TGCGCCAGCAGCTTGGCCCCAGGGTTAGAGACACCCCTCCACTTT.